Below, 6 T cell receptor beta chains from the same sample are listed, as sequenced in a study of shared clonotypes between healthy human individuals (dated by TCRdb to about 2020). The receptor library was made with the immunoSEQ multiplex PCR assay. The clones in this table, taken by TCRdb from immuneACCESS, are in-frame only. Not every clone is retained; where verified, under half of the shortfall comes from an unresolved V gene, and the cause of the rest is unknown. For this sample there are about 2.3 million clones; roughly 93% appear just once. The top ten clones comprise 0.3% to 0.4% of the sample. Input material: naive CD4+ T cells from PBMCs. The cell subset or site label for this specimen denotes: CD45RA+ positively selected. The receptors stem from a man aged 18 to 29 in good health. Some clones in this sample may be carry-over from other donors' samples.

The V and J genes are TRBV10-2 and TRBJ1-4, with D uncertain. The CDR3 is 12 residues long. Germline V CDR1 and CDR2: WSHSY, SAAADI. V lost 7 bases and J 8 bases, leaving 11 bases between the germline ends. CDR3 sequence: CASKDVGEKLFF. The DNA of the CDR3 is TGCGCCAGCAAAGACGTGGGGGAAAAACTGTTTTTT.

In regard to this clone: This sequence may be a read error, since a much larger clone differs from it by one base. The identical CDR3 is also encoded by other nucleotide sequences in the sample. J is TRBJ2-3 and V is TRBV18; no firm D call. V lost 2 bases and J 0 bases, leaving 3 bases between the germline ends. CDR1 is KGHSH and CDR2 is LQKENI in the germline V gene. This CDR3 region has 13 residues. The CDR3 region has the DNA TGTGCCAGCTCACCAACTAGCACAGATACGCAGTATTTT. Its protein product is CASSPTSTDTQYF.

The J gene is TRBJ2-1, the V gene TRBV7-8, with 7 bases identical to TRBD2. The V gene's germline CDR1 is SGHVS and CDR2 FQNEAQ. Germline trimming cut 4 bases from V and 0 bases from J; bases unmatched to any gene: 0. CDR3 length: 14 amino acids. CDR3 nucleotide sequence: TGTGCCAGCAGCTGGGAGGGCTCCTACAATGAGCAGTTCTTC. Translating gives CASSWEGSYNEQFF.

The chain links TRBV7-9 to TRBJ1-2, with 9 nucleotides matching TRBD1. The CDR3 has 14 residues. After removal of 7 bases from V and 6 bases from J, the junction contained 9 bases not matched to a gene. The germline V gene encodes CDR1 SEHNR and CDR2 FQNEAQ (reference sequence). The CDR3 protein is CASTDTGGRDGYTF. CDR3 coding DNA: TGTGCCAGCACCGACACAGGGGGCCGGGATGGCTACACCTTC.

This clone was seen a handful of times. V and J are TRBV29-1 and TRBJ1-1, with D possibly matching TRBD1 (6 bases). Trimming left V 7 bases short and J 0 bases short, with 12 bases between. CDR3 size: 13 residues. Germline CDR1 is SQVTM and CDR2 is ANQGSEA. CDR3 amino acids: CSGRDTLNTEAFF. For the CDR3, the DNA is TGCAGCGGGAGGGACACCTTGAACACTGAAGCTTTCTTT.

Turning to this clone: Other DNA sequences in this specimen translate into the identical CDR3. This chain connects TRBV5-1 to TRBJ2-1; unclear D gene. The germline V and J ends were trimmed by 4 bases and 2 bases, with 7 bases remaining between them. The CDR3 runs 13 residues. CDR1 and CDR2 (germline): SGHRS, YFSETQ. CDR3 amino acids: CASSPTTYNEQFF. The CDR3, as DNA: TGCGCCAGCAGCCCAACGACCTACAATGAGCAGTTCTTC. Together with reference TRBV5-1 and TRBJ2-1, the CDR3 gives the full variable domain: KAGVTQTPRYLIKTRGQQVTLSCSPISGHRSVSWYQQTPGQGLQFLFEYFSETQRNKGNFPGRFSGRQFSNSRSEMNVSTLELGDSALYLCASSPTTYNEQFFGPGTRLTVL.